This is a list of T cell receptor beta chains from one sample in a study of T cell responses to AZD1222 COVID-19 vaccine. Measured with immunoSEQ multiplex PCR; TCRdb has only the in-frame clones, and not every one. The sample records under 200,000 clones, 92% being singletons. The specimen comprised peripheral blood, sampled on day 0 of MenACWY control vaccination. All receptors derive from an adult in good health. Both conserved end residues are part of each CDR3. The D gene is left open where the match is weak. Clone sizes are given selectively: once, few, many, or a class where the clone is expanded.

size: NA; J: TRBJ1-5; D: TRBD1; V: TRBV19; DNA: TGTGCCAGTAGGACAGGGTGGTCCGATCAGCCCCAGCATTTT; CDR3: CASRTGWSDQPQHF
size: NA; J: TRBJ2-7; D: NA; V: TRBV10-3; DNA: TGTGCCATCAGTGAGGGGACTTTGAGCTCCTACGAGCAGTACTTC; CDR3: CAISEGTLSSYEQYF
size: NA; J: TRBJ2-7; D: TRBD2; V: TRBV5-1; DNA: TGCGCCAGCAAAACTAGGACTAGCGGGATTGGGGACGAGCAGTACTTC; CDR3: CASKTRTSGIGDEQYF
size: once; J: TRBJ1-5; D: NA; V: TRBV5-6; DNA: TGTGCCAGCACCTTGGGGGCGGGCAATCAGCCCCAGCATTTT; CDR3: CASTLGAGNQPQHF
size: NA; J: TRBJ2-7; D: TRBD1; V: TRBV6-5; DNA: TGTGCCAGCAGTTACGGGGGGACAGGGCCCTACGAGCAGTACTTC; CDR3: CASSYGGTGPYEQYF
size: NA; J: TRBJ2-3; D: NA; V: TRBV7-9; DNA: TGTGCCAGCAGCTCGGGGGCGCGGGTTCTGGGAGATACGCAGTATTTT; CDR3: CASSSGARVLGDTQYF
size: NA; J: TRBJ2-3; D: NA; V: TRBV6-1; DNA: TGTGCCAGCAGTGAAGACGGCTCAGGGGCGGGTACGCAGTATTTT; CDR3: CASSEDGSGAGTQYF
size: once; J: TRBJ2-3; D: NA; V: TRBV19; DNA: TGTGCCAGTAGTACTAGCGCCTACACAGATACGCAGTATTTT; CDR3: CASSTSAYTDTQYF
size: NA; J: TRBJ1-3; D: NA; V: TRBV28; DNA: TGTGCCAGCACGGGAATGGCTGGAAACACCATATATTTT; CDR3: CASTGMAGNTIYF
size: NA; J: TRBJ1-2; D: NA; V: TRBV29-1; DNA: TGCAGCGTTGATCCCGGGGCTGTCCGGGGCTACACCTTC; CDR3: CSVDPGAVRGYTF
size: NA; J: TRBJ2-3; D: NA; V: TRBV7-2; DNA: TGTGCCAGCAGCTCTCGACTAGGAGGCACAGATACGCAGTATTTT; CDR3: CASSSRLGGTDTQYF
size: NA; J: TRBJ2-3; D: TRBD2; V: TRBV4-3; DNA: TGCGCCAGCAGCCAAGAATGGGGGGACTACCTCAAGACAGATACGCAGTATTTT; CDR3: CASSQEWGDYLKTDTQYF
size: NA; J: TRBJ1-5; D: TRBD1; V: TRBV30; DNA: TGTGCCTGGAGTACAGGGGGTGATCAGCCCCAGCATTTT; CDR3: CAWSTGGDQPQHF
size: NA; J: TRBJ1-4; D: NA; V: TRBV28; DNA: TGTGCCAGCAGTTTATTACAGGGCCTAAATGAAAAACTGTTTTTT; CDR3: CASSLLQGLNEKLFF
size: NA; J: TRBJ2-2; D: NA; V: TRBV18; DNA: TGTGCCAGCTCACCCTTGCAGGGTTCAGTCGACACCGGGGAGCTGTTTTTT; CDR3: CASSPLQGSVDTGELFF
size: NA; J: TRBJ2-3; D: TRBD2; V: TRBV28; DNA: TGTGCCAGCAGTTTGAGTCCGAGCGGGAGAAGGGAGCAGTATTTT; CDR3: CASSLSPSGRREQYF
size: NA; J: TRBJ1-1; D: NA; V: TRBV10-3; DNA: TGTGCCATCAGTGAGGGACGGGGCGCCACTGAAGCTTTCTTT; CDR3: CAISEGRGATEAFF
size: NA; J: TRBJ2-3; D: NA; V: TRBV18; DNA: TGTGCCAGCTCACCACCCACAGGGCCAGATACGCAGTATTTT; CDR3: CASSPPTGPDTQYF
size: NA; J: TRBJ1-4; D: TRBD1; V: TRBV30; DNA: TGTGCCTGTGAAGGGGGCACTAATGAAAAACTGTTTTTT; CDR3: CACEGGTNEKLFF
size: NA; J: TRBJ2-1; D: TRBD2; V: TRBV27; DNA: TGTGCCAGCACTCCAAACCCACTAGCGGGAGTGAATGAGCAGTTCTTC; CDR3: CASTPNPLAGVNEQFF
size: NA; J: TRBJ1-1; D: NA; V: TRBV9; DNA: TGTGCCAGCAGCGTCGACGGCAACAACCATGAAGCTTTCTTT; CDR3: CASSVDGNNHEAFF
size: NA; J: TRBJ1-2; D: TRBD1; V: TRBV19; DNA: TGTGCCAGTAGTATAGGGGGCTGGGGACAGGGATCCTATGGCTACACCTTC; CDR3: CASSIGGWGQGSYGYTF
size: NA; J: TRBJ2-7; D: TRBD1; V: TRBV11-3; DNA: TGTGCCAGCAGCTTGACAGGGGGCTTTAGCTCCTACGAGCAGTACTTC; CDR3: CASSLTGGFSSYEQYF
size: NA; J: TRBJ2-2; D: NA; V: TRBV5-1; DNA: TGCGCCAGCAGCTTGTCGGCAGGGGCGAACACCGGGGAGCTGTTTTTT; CDR3: CASSLSAGANTGELFF
size: NA; J: TRBJ2-3; D: NA; V: TRBV11-2; DNA: TGTGCCAGCAGCTTAGAATCTAGGGTCGCGCAGTATTTT; CDR3: CASSLESRVAQYF
size: NA; J: TRBJ1-6; D: NA; V: TRBV27; DNA: TGTGCCACCCGCGGGGCAGGGCTGGGGCAGTCACCCCTCCACTTT; CDR3: CATRGAGLGQSPLHF
size: NA; J: TRBJ1-2; D: TRBD1; V: TRBV7-9; DNA: TGTGCCAGCAGCCTAGGGGGCAGGATCTATGGCTACACCTTC; CDR3: CASSLGGRIYGYTF
size: NA; J: TRBJ2-7; D: TRBD2; V: TRBV29-1; DNA: TGCAGCGTCGCCCGGCTTACTAGCGGGTCCGAGCAGTACTTC; CDR3: CSVARLTSGSEQYF
size: NA; J: TRBJ2-7; D: TRBD2; V: TRBV6-6; DNA: TGTGCCAGCAGTCTTGAAAGAAGAGGGGGGGGACTAGCGGGAGGCCGAAGGAGGGAGCAGTACTTC; CDR3: CASSLERRGGGLAGGRRREQYF
size: NA; J: TRBJ2-1; D: TRBD2; V: TRBV7-3; DNA: TGTGCCAGCAGCGAGACTAGCGGAACCTACAATGAGCAGTTCTTC; CDR3: CASSETSGTYNEQFF
size: NA; J: TRBJ2-5; D: TRBD2; V: TRBV11-2; DNA: TGTGCCAGCAGCCCCGGGACTAGCGGGACACGGGAGACCCAGTACTTC; CDR3: CASSPGTSGTRETQYF
size: NA; J: TRBJ2-7; D: TRBD2; V: TRBV11-2; DNA: TGTGCCAGCACTCCGACTAGCGGGAGTCTCTACGAGCAGTACTTC; CDR3: CASTPTSGSLYEQYF
size: NA; J: TRBJ2-1; D: NA; V: TRBV5-1; DNA: TGCGCCAGCAGCTTGAGTTCGCTAGGCCCCTACAATGAGCAGTTCTTC; CDR3: CASSLSSLGPYNEQFF
size: NA; J: TRBJ2-6; D: NA; V: TRBV6-5; DNA: TGTGCCAGCAGCGGCCGGGACCGGCCCAACGTCCTGACTTTC; CDR3: CASSGRDRPNVLTF
size: NA; J: TRBJ2-7; D: NA; V: TRBV12-3/TRBV12-4; DNA: TGTGCCAGCAGCTACGGTCGTTACGAGCAGTACTTC; CDR3: CASSYGRYEQYF
size: once; J: TRBJ1-6; D: NA; V: TRBV27; DNA: TGTGCCAGCAGTTCCCTCCCCCCGACAGGAATCTCCTCCCTATATAATTCACCCCTCCACTTT; CDR3: CASSSLPPTGISSLYNSPLHF
size: few; J: TRBJ2-2; D: TRBD1; V: TRBV6-1; DNA: TGTGCCAGCAGGGAATTTCCGGTTGGGACAGGGGGGACCGGGGAGCTGTTTTTT; CDR3: CASREFPVGTGGTGELFF
size: NA; J: TRBJ2-1; D: TRBD2; V: TRBV9; DNA: TGTGCCAGCAGCCTCCGGACTAGCGGAGACTACAATGAGCAGTTCTTC; CDR3: CASSLRTSGDYNEQFF
size: once; J: TRBJ1-6; D: NA; V: TRBV7-9; DNA: TGTGCCAGCAGCTTAGCCGCCGGGAATTCACCCCTCCACTTT; CDR3: CASSLAAGNSPLHF
size: NA; J: TRBJ1-2; D: NA; V: TRBV30; DNA: TGTGCCTGGAGTGTAATCATAAGTAATGGCTACACCTTC; CDR3: CAWSVIISNGYTF
size: NA; J: TRBJ2-2; D: TRBD2; V: TRBV10-1; DNA: TGCGCCAGCAGTGAGGGGGGGGAGACTAGCGGCTCCCGGGACACCGGGGAGCTGTTTTTT; CDR3: CASSEGGETSGSRDTGELFF
size: NA; J: TRBJ2-3; D: NA; V: TRBV7-7; DNA: TGTGCCAGCAGCCCCGCTGTGATGGATACGCAGTATTTT; CDR3: CASSPAVMDTQYF
size: NA; J: TRBJ2-7; D: NA; V: TRBV7-8; DNA: TGTGCCAGCAGCTTAAGTGCGGGAACGCAGGACGAGCAGTACTTC; CDR3: CASSLSAGTQDEQYF
size: NA; J: TRBJ2-1; D: NA; V: TRBV6-5; DNA: TGTGCCAGCAAGGGAGTTGAGCAGTTCTTC; CDR3: CASKGVEQFF
size: NA; J: TRBJ2-7; D: TRBD2; V: TRBV10-3; DNA: TGTGCCATCAGTGACCTAGCGGGGGCCGAGCAGTACTTC; CDR3: CAISDLAGAEQYF
size: NA; J: TRBJ1-5; D: NA; V: TRBV28; DNA: TGTGCCAGCAGCCACCGGTCCCAGCATTTT; CDR3: CASSHRSQHF
size: NA; J: TRBJ1-2; D: NA; V: TRBV27; DNA: TGTGCCAGCAGTTTACGAGAAAGGAACTATGGCTACACCTTC; CDR3: CASSLRERNYGYTF
size: NA; J: TRBJ2-1; D: TRBD1; V: TRBV7-6; DNA: TGTGCCAGCAGCCCCAAACCCTTGGACAGGGTCTACAATGAGCAGTTCTTC; CDR3: CASSPKPLDRVYNEQFF
size: once; J: TRBJ1-3; D: NA; V: TRBV5-4; DNA: TGTGCCAGCAGCCTCCACCCGGTGAATCGGACCATATATTTT; CDR3: CASSLHPVNRTIYF
size: NA; J: TRBJ2-2; D: TRBD2; V: TRBV5-1; DNA: TGCGCCAGCAGCTTTTTGGAACTAGCGGGCACCGGGGAGCTGTTTTTT; CDR3: CASSFLELAGTGELFF
size: NA; J: TRBJ1-1; D: NA; V: TRBV6-4; DNA: TGTGCCAGCAGTGAAGCGCAGGGGACGGTAGCTTTCTTT; CDR3: CASSEAQGTVAFF
size: NA; J: TRBJ1-2; D: NA; V: TRBV6-1; DNA: TGTGCCAGCAGTGAAATGAGATACGGCTACACCTTC; CDR3: CASSEMRYGYTF
size: NA; J: TRBJ1-1; D: NA; V: TRBV19; DNA: TGTGCCAGTAGTATGCGTAACACTGAAGCTTTCTTT; CDR3: CASSMRNTEAFF
size: NA; J: TRBJ1-1; D: NA; V: TRBV6-5; DNA: TGTGCCAGCAGTTACGGGGGGCAAGGCACTGAAGCTTTCTTT; CDR3: CASSYGGQGTEAFF
size: NA; J: TRBJ2-2; D: TRBD2; V: TRBV20-1; DNA: TGCAGTGCTAGTGGCGGGAGGGCCGACACCGGGGAGCTGTTTTTT; CDR3: CSASGGRADTGELFF
size: NA; J: TRBJ2-3; D: NA; V: TRBV28; DNA: TGTGCCAGCACAGACAGCGGAGGGGGCGCGACAGATACGCAGTATTTT; CDR3: CASTDSGGGATDTQYF
size: NA; J: TRBJ2-7; D: TRBD1; V: TRBV5-1; DNA: TGCGCCAGCAGCAGCCTGGACAGGGTGCTCTACGAGCAGTACTTC; CDR3: CASSSLDRVLYEQYF